Below, one T cell receptor (beta chain) is given with its context. Its antigen is unknown. The entry originates in a study of blood T cells in healthy people across ages. A minimum of 5 micrograms of total RNA was extracted per sample. Germline CDR1 is DFQATT and CDR2 is SNEGSKA (reference sequence). V dropped 3 bases and J dropped 4 bases, with 13 bases sitting between them. CDR3 size: 14 residues. A second PCR of roughly 7 to 11 cycles used a sample-barcoded 5' primer and a J-beta primer mix. TCRdb reprocessed the 5' RACE reads via MiXCR and lists one record per CDR3 protein. The sample carries approximately 800,000 distinct CDR3 sequences, roughly 25% recorded once. Study-wide results and caveats: Any conclusive comparison of naive versus antigen-experienced cells was prevented by using unsorted PBMCs.

These data were also filed under a second study, of T cells of mothers and their children. From that paper: M1S, a second-PCR primer, added sample barcodes and 2-4 random nucleotides. Sequencing got over 9 million TCR beta CDR3 reads from each mother and several million from each child.

The TCR sequence derives from a boy aged 5-17 years in good health. V gene TRBV20-1 combines with J gene TRBJ2-1; possibly TRBD1 or TRBD2 for D (6 bases each). Sequencing used blood. CDR3 sequence reads: CSARAQGTYNEQFF. CDR3 in DNA: TGCAGTGCTAGGGCGCAGGGGACTTACAATGAGCAGTTCTTC.